The clone carrying this TCR beta chain was counted at least ten times. Its target is unknown. These data come from a study of T cells in Graves' hyperthyroidism and ophthalmopathy. Whole-study results and caveats: The blood repertoire included most of the expanded thyroid clonotypes above 0.001.

Clinical symptoms, serum thyroxine, TRAb, thyroid ultrasound and orbital computed tomography informed diagnoses. Amplification of TCR beta CDR3 regions used RNA as the template. Initially, a first-round RT-PCR of the TCR CDR3 employed the HTBI primer set. Using its own MiXCR run on the multiplex PCR reads, TCRdb lists one record per CDR3 protein. The sample lists around 520,000 distinct CDR3 sequences; approximately 15% were seen once. V lost 1 base, J lost 1 base, and 19 bases lay in between. Per the germline V gene, CDR1 is SNHLY and CDR2 is FYNNEI. This CDR3 contains 18 residues. This chain uses TRBV2 with TRBJ1-1, with D perhaps matching TRBD1 (5 bases). The sequencing sample was made of blood. This sequence was found in a woman in her thirties or forties with Graves' hyperthyroidism. CDR3 protein: CASSEVGYGGSRNTEAFF. The CDR3 DNA reads as TGTGCCAGCAGTGAAGTGGGGTACGGGGGGAGTCGGAACACTGAAGCTTTCTTT. Based on the CDR3 plus reference TRBV2 and TRBJ1-1, the full variable domain is EPEVTQTPSHQVTQMGQEVILRCVPISNHLYFYWYRQILGQKVEFLVSFYNNEISEKSEIFDDQFSVERPDGSNFTLKIRSTKLEDSAMYFCASSEVGYGGSRNTEAFFGQGTRLTVV.